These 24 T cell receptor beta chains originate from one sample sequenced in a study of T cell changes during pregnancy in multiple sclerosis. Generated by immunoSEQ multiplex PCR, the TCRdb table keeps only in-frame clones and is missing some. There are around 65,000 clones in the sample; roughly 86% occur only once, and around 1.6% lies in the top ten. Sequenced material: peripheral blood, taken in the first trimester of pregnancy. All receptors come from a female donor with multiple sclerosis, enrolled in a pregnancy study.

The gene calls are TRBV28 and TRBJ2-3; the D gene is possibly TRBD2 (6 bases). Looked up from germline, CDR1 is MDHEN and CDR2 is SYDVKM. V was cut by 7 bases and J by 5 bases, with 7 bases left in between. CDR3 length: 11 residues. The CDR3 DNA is TGTGCCAGCAAGGAGGGAGATACGCAGTATTTT. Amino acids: CASKEGDTQYF.

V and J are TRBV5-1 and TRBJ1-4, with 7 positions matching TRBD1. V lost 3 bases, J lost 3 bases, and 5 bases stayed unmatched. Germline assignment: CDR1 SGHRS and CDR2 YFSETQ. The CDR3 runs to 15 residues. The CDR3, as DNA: TGCGCCAGCAGCTCCCAGGGGGATGCTAATGAAAAACTGTTTTTT. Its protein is CASSSQGDANEKLFF.

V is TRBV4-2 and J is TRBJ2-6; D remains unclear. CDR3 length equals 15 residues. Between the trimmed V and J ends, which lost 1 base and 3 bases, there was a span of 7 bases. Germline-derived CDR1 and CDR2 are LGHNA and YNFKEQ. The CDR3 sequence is CASSQGRDGANVLTF. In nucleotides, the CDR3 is TGTGCCAGCAGCCAAGGGAGAGATGGGGCCAACGTCCTGACTTTC.

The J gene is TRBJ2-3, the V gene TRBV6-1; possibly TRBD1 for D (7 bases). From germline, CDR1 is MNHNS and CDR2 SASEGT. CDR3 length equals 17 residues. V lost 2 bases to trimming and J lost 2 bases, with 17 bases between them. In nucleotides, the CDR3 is TGTGCCAGCAGTGAACAAAGGGGGCTAGCGTACACAGATACGCAGTATTTT. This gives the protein CASSEQRGLAYTDTQYF.

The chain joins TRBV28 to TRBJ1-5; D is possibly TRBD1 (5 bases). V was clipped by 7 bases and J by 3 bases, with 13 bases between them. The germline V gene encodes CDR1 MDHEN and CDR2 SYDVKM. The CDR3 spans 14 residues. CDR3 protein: CASTLGGNNQPQHF. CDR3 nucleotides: TGTGCCAGCACCCTCGGGGGTAACAATCAGCCCCAGCATTTT.

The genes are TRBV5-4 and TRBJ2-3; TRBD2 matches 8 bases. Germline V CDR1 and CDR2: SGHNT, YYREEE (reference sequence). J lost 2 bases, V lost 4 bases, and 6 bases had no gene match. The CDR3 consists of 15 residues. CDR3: CASSGGTRTTDTQYF. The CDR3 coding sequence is TGTGCCAGCAGCGGCGGGACTAGGACCACAGATACGCAGTATTTT.

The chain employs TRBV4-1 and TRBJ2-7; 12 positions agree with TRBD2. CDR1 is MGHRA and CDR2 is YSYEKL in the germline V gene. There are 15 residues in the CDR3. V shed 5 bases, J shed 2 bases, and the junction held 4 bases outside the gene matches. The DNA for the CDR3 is TGCGCCAGCAGCTGGGGACTAGCGGGTCCCTACGAGCAGTACTTC. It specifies CASSWGLAGPYEQYF.

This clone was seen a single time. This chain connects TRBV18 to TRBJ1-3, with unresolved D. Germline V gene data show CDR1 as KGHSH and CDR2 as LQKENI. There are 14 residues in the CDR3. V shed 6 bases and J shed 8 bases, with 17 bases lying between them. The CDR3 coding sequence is TGTGCCAGCTCCCTCCCGTCAAGGAGTGACACCATATATTTT. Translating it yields CASSLPSRSDTIYF.

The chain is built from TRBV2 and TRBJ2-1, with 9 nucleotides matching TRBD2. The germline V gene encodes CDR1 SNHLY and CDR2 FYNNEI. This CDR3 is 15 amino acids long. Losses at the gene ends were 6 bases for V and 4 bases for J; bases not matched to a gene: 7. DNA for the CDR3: TGTGCCAGCAGGATAGCGGGAGTAAGTTACAATGAGCAGTTCTTC. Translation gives CASRIAGVSYNEQFF.

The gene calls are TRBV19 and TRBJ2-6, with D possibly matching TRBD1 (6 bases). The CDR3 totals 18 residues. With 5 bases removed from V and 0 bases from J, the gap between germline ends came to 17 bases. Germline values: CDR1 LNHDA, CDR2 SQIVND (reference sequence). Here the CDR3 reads CASSLSDSLFSGANVLTF. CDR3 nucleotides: TGTGCCAGTAGTCTCTCGGACAGCTTATTCTCTGGGGCCAACGTCCTGACTTTC.

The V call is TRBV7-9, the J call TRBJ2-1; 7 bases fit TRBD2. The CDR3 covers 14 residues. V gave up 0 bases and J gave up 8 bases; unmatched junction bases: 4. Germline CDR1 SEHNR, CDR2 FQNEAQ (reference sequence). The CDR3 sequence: CASSLAGRIYEQFF. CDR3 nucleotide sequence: TGTGCCAGCAGCTTAGCCGGGAGGATCTATGAGCAGTTCTTC. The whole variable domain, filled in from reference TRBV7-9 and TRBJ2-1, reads DTGVSQNPRHKITKRGQNVTFRCDPISEHNRLYWYRQTLGQGPEFLTYFQNEAQLEKSRLLSDRFSAERPKGSFSTLEIQRTEQGDSAMYLCASSLAGRIYEQFFGPGTRLTVL.

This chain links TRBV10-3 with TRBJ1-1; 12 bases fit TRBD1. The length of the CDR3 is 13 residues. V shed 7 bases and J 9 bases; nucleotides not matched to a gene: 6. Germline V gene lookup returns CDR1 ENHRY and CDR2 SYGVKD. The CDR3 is CAITGQGASQAFF. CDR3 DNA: TGTGCCATCACGGGACAGGGGGCCTCCCAAGCTTTCTTT.

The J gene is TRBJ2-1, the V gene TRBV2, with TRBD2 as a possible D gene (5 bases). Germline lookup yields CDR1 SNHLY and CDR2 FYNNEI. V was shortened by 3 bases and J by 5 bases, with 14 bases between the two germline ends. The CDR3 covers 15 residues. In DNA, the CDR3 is TGTGCCAGCAGTGATTCGGCTAGCACCCACAATGAGCAGTTCTTC. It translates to CASSDSASTHNEQFF.

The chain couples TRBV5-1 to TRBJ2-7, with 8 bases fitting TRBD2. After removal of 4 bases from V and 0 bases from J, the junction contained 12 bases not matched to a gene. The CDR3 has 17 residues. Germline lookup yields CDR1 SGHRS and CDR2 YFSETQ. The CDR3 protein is CASSPIGKRGSSYEQYF. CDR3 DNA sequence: TGCGCCAGCAGCCCGATTGGAAAGCGGGGGAGCTCCTACGAGCAGTACTTC.

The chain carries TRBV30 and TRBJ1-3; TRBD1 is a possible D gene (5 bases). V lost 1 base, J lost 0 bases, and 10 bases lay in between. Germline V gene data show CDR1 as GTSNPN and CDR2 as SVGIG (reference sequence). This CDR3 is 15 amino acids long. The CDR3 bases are TGTGCCTGGAGTGGGGATAGGGGCTCTGGAAACACCATATATTTT. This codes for CAWSGDRGSGNTIYF. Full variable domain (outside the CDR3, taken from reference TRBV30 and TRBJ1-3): SQTIHQWPATLVQPVGSPLSLECTVEGTSNPNLYWYRQAAGRGLQLLFYSVGIGQISSEVPQNLSASRPQDRQFILSSKKLLLSDSGFYLCAWSGDRGSGNTIYFGEGSWLTVV.

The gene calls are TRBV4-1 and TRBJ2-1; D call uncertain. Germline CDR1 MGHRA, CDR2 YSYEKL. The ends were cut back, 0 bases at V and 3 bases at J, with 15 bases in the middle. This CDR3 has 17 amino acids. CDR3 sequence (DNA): TGCGCCAGCAGCCAAGATCGTCTCGAGTCTGTCTACAATGAGCAGTTCTTC. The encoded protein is CASSQDRLESVYNEQFF.

CDR3 sequence: CAISEYQDQPQHF. The CDR3 DNA follows: TGTGCCATCAGTGAGTACCAGGATCAGCCCCAGCATTTT. The J gene is TRBJ1-5, the V gene TRBV10-3, with D hard to call. The germline V gene has CDR1 ENHRY and CDR2 SYGVKD. This CDR3 has 13 amino acids. Trimming cost V 1 base and J 5 bases, with 6 bases left between them.

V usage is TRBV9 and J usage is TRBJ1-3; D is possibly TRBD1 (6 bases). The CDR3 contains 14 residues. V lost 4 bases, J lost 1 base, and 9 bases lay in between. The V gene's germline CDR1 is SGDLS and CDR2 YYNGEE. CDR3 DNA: TGTGCCAGCAGCCCTCAGGGGTCTGGAAACACCATATATTTT. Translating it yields CASSPQGSGNTIYF. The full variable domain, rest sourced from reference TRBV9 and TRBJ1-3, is DSGVTQTPKHLITATGQRVTLRCSPRSGDLSVYWYQQSLDQGLQFLIQYYNGEERAKGNILERFSAQQFPDLHSELNLSSLELGDSALYFCASSPQGSGNTIYFGEGSWLTVV.

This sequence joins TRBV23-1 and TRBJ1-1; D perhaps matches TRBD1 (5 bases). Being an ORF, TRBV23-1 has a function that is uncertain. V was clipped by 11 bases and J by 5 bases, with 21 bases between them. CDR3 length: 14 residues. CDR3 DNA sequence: TGCGCCCAGAAAGGGGAAGGGGAGGGAACTGAAGCTTTCTTT. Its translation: CAQKGEGEGTEAFF.

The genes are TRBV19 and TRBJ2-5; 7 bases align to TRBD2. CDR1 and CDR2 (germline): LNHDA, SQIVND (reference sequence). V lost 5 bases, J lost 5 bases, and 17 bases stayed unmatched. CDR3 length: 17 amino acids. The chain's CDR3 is CASSVGGGAKSRETQYF. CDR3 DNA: TGTGCCAGTAGTGTGGGGGGGGGAGCGAAGTCAAGGGAGACCCAGTACTTC. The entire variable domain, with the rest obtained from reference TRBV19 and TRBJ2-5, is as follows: DGGITQSPKYLFRKEGQNVTLSCEQNLNHDAMYWYRQDPGQGLRLIYYSQIVNDFQKGDIAEGYSVSREKKESFPLTVTSAQKNPTAFYLCASSVGGGAKSRETQYFGPGTRLLVL.

This chain's CDR3 is CASSASEGNTEAFF. DNA for the CDR3: TGTGCCAGCAGCGCTAGTGAGGGGAACACTGAAGCTTTCTTT. The gene calls are TRBV7-9 and TRBJ1-1, with D uncertain. CDR3 length: 14 amino acids. Germline V gene data show CDR1 as SEHNR and CDR2 as FQNEAQ (reference sequence). V dropped 5 bases and J dropped 1 base, with 11 bases sitting between them.

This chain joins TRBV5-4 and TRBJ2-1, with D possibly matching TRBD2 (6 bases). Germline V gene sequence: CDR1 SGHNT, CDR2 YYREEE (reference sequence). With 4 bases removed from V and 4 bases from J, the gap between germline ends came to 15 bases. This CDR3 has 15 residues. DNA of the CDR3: TGTGCCAGCAGCGTGATCGCTAGCGTTTACAATGAGCAGTTCTTC. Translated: CASSVIASVYNEQFF.

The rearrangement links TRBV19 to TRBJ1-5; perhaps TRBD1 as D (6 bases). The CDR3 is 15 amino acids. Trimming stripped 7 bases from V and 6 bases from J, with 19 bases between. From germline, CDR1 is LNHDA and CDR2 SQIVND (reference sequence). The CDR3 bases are TGTGCCAGTACCGTTTCCCAGGGGTTAGTTCAGCCCCAGCATTTT. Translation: CASTVSQGLVQPQHF.

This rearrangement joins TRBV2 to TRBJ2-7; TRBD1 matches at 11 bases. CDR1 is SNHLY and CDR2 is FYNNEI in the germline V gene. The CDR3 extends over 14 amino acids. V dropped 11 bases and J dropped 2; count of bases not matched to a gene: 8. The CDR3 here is CALLLGQGAYEQYF. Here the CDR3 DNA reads TGTGCCTTACTTTTGGGACAGGGGGCCTACGAGCAGTACTTC.